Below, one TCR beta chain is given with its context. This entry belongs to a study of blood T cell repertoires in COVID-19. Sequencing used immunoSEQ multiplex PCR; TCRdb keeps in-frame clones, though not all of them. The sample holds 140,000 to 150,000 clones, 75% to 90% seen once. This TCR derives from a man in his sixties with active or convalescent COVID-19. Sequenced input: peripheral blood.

DNA of the CDR3: TGTGCCAGCTCACCACTATTCAGGTATACCTACGAGCAGTACTTC. It encodes CASSPLFRYTYEQYF. The rearrangement uses TRBV18 and TRBJ2-7, with D uncertain. Trimming pared 1 base from V and 2 bases from J, leaving 12 bases between. This CDR3 is built from 15 residues. Germline values: CDR1 KGHSH, CDR2 LQKENI. The whole variable domain, filled in from reference TRBV18 and TRBJ2-7, reads NAGVMQNPRHLVRRRGQEARLRCSPMKGHSHVYWYRQLPEEGLKFMVYLQKENIIDESGMPKERFSAEFPKEGPSILRIQQVVRGDSAAYFCASSPLFRYTYEQYFGPGTRLTVT.